This T cell receptor (beta chain) was sequenced during a study of blood T cell repertoires in COVID-19 (dated by TCRdb to 2018 to 2020). Context from the whole study: The collaborator samples originated in the United States, Italy and Spain and spanned the acute and convalescent phases of COVID-19. The material from the prospective study consisted of cDNA or gDNA derived from T cells, B-cell-depleted T cells, or PBMCs. Subjects who had been exposed to COVID-19, were actively infected with it, or had recovered from it provided the deeply sampled blood TCRbeta repertoires that made up the dataset. A freely available public database, intended as a resource for researchers studying the immune response to SARS-CoV-2, is where the repertoires were released. The samples were drawn from the first 160 participants of the ongoing ImmuneRACE study and from over a thousand subjects provided by 6 global collaborators. A de-identified subject ID, COVID-19 status, age in years and sex were almost always included in the sample metadata. Where available, HLA class I and class II types were taken from metadata supplied by the sample provider and were not determined by assay-based typing. What the study reported, not specific to this receptor: The amount of clinical and demographic metadata varied by source and participant and was provided uncurated.

TCRbeta CDR3 regions were amplified from genomic DNA using the immunoSEQ Assay, a bias-controlled multiplex PCR. Per the source publication's procedure: Nucleated cell counts per sample were estimated from amplification of reference gene primers within the assay. To quantify the absolute abundance of each unique TCRbeta CDR3 rearrangement, sequence reads were collapsed and filtered. For each sample, productive Simpson clonality was calculated as the square root of Simpson's diversity index over productive rearrangements. Entries here come from immuneACCESS through TCRdb and include only in-frame sequences with V and J called. Some clones fail to appear in such tables; in the studies checked, an unresolved V gene covers under half of the shortfall, and the cause of the remainder is unknown. That table supplies the V and J calls and clone size; D and trimming were determined from the DNA. The table for this sample lists some 90,000 clones; approximately 84% of them were counted only once. The top ten hold about 4.2% of the sample.

On this clone itself: Its cognate antigen has yet to be identified. No qualities accompany the bases; no much larger clone lies one base away. The sample holds other DNA sequences that translate to the same CDR3.

Collaborating institutions collected whole blood in K2EDTA tubes following their own protocols. For TCRbeta analysis, collaborators shipped samples as frozen whole blood, isolated PBMCs, or DNA extracted from either of those sample types. Sequencing input: peripheral blood. The TCR comes from a man aged 55-75 years with acute or convalescent COVID-19.

In nucleotides, the sequence is TGCGCCAGCAGCGTAGGACAGGGAGGGTACGAGCAGTACTTC. Its translation reads: CASSVGQGGYEQYF. The chain is made from TRBV5-1 and TRBJ2-7, and perhaps TRBD1 as D gene, on 8 matching bases. V loses 4 bases of germline sequence and J loses 4 bases, and the interval between the two ends is 15 bases. The CDR3 spans 14 residues, from the cysteine through the phenylalanine. Only the CDR3 DNA is retained, 42 bases long and in frame from the first base. Sequences SGHRS (CDR1) and YFSETQ (CDR2) are obtained from the germline V gene.